This T cell receptor beta chain was obtained from a study of blood T cell repertoires in COVID-19. In the original processing: Scientists estimated how many nucleated cells there were by amplifying reference gene primers. Sequencing used immunoSEQ multiplex PCR; TCRdb keeps in-frame clones, though not all of them. V and J calls plus clone size are reproduced from that table; the DNA served to infer D and trimming. The sample consists of about 260,000 clones, 65% to 90% of them appearing once. From germline, CDR1 is SGHTA and CDR2 FQGNSA. The CDR3 length is 13 residues. V was clipped by 2 bases and J by 2 bases, with 7 bases between them.

This sequence was found in a man aged 25-45 years with active or convalescent COVID-19. Material for sequencing was peripheral blood. V gene TRBV7-2 combines with J gene TRBJ2-7, with unresolved D. DNA for the CDR3: TGTGCCAGCAGCTTATCCGTTACCTACGAGCAGTACTTC. This translates into CASSLSVTYEQYF.